The sequence of this T cell receptor (beta chain) was determined in a study of vaccination and CD4 T cells after COVID-19. Background on the study: Post-diagnosis, post-COVID samples were collected after a median approximately 92 days, ranging 35 to 161. Overlapping spike peptides of SARS-CoV-2, HCoV-NL63, HCoV-OC43 and HCoV-229E were used, and cells were stimulated with them.

Whole-study results and caveats: A nonsignificant median increase from about 22 to 38 SARS-CoV-2-reactive clonotypes was observed.

Cultured CD4+ T cell DNA was sequenced using the Oncomine TCR Beta short-read assay. TCRdb re-derived calls from the PCR reads in MiXCR, one entry per CDR3 protein. The table records around 13,000 distinct CDR3 sequences, 52% of them present only once. Treatment denoted: approximately nine-day PBMC culture with coronavirus spike peptide pools or control peptides (ViraFEST assay). TCRs were sequenced by ViraFEST after antigen-specific T cells had been expanded with peptide pools. With regard to this clonotype: Its antigen is undetermined.

Looked up from germline, CDR1 is MDHEN and CDR2 is SYDVKM. Trimming at V came to 6 bases and at J to 5 bases, leaving 10 bases not matched to a gene. This CDR3 is 15 amino acids long. Sequencing used CD4+ T cells from blood, cultured in vitro. The chain recombines TRBV28 with TRBJ2-4; 7 bases are shared with TRBD1. This sequence was found in a human donor who had recovered from COVID-19. CDR3 in DNA: TGTGCCAGCAGCTCCGTAGGGGACAGACAAAACATTCAGTACTTC. It specifies CASSSVGDRQNIQYF. The complete variable domain, with remaining parts taken from reference TRBV28 and TRBJ2-4, reads DVKVTQSSRYLVKRTGEKVFLECVQDMDHENMFWYRQDPGLGLRLIYFSYDVKMKEKGDIPEGYSVSREKKERFSLILESASTNQTSMYLCASSSVGDRQNIQYFGAGTRLSVL.